This T cell receptor beta chain was sequenced during a study of identical twins. General study findings and limits: The study drew conclusions from cross-sectional statistical analysis, not from following the same donors. Twins shared out-of-frame alpha sequences with excess low generation probability. The presence of invariant MAIT and iNKT cells could partly confound analyses of zero-insertion sequences.

This clonotype was seen ten or more times. Its target is unknown. This CDR3 contains 17 residues. CDR1 and CDR2 from the germline V gene are MDHEN and SYDVKM. The V gene lost 5 bases and the J gene lost 7 bases, with 24 bases spanning the gap. A universal primer site came from template switching; cDNA carried unique molecular identifiers. TCRdb reanalysed the 5' RACE reads using MiXCR and keeps one entry per CDR3 protein. The table records roughly 490,000 distinct CDR3 sequences, about 13% of them present only once. This same sample was also part of a study on yellow fever vaccine responses in identical twins.

Specimen: CD4+ T cells sorted from blood. This chain joins TRBV28 and TRBJ1-5, with D possibly being TRBD1 (6 bases). The receptor was isolated from a woman under 30 in good health. The CDR3 DNA sequence: TGTGCCAGCAGTCCCCCCCCCAAAATCCGGACAGTACAGCCCCAGCATTTT. It codes for CASSPPPKIRTVQPQHF.